Following are 29 T cell receptor beta chains from one sample sequenced in a study of cytomegalovirus exposure and HLA in healthy donors. The PCR ran on 60 Vbeta and 13 Jbeta primers. The protocol was immunoSEQ multiplex PCR, while the TCRdb copy is restricted to in-frame clones and leaves out a portion. Its clone listing holds tens of thousands of clones. The sequenced sample was PBMCs. These receptors were collected from a young man in good health and CMV-seropositive.

The chain employs TRBV5-6 and TRBJ2-5, with 7 bases identical to TRBD1. Per the germline V gene, CDR1 is SGHDT and CDR2 is YYEEEE. The CDR3 contains 16 residues. V lost 4 bases to trimming and J lost 1 base; unmatched junction nucleotides: 10. CDR3 DNA: TGTGCCAGCAGCGACACTGACAGGGCGGTCCAAGAGACCCAGTACTTC. Translation: CASSDTDRAVQETQYF.

The V gene is TRBV6-5, the J gene TRBJ1-2, with D tentatively TRBD1 (5 bases). The CDR3 has 16 amino acids. V gave up 0 bases and J gave up 0 bases, with 11 bases separating them. The V gene's germline CDR1 is MNHEY and CDR2 SVGAGI. CDR3 amino acids: CASSYSLRQTNYGYTF. CDR3 coding DNA: TGTGCCAGCAGTTACTCCCTGAGACAGACTAACTATGGCTACACCTTC.

The chain links TRBV7-9 to TRBJ1-1, with D unclear. The V and J ends lost 0 bases and 6 bases respectively, with 8 bases between them. Looked up from germline, CDR1 is SEHNR and CDR2 is FQNEAQ (reference sequence). The CDR3 is 13 residues long. The CDR3 DNA is TGTGCCAGCAGCTTAGCCATTAGCGCTGAAGCTTTCTTT. It translates to CASSLAISAEAFF.

V and J are TRBV7-3 and TRBJ1-2; 9 bases are a match to TRBD1. Losses at the gene ends were 3 bases for V and 1 base for J; bases not matched to a gene: 6. Germline CDR1 SGHTA, CDR2 FQGTGA. The CDR3 sequence is 16 residues long. The CDR3 here is CASSFTGGMGNYGYTF. The CDR3 region has the DNA TGTGCCAGCAGCTTCACAGGGGGCATGGGTAACTATGGCTACACCTTC.

V gene TRBV5-1 combines with J gene TRBJ2-5, with D tentatively TRBD1 (5 bases). Germline V lookup: CDR1 SGHRS, CDR2 YFSETQ. The CDR3 has 13 amino acids. The ends were cut back, 0 bases at V and 5 bases at J, with 8 bases in the middle. The CDR3 spells CASSLAPGETQYF. The CDR3, as DNA: TGCGCCAGCAGCTTGGCTCCAGGGGAGACCCAGTACTTC. Full variable domain (remainder filled in from reference TRBV5-1 and TRBJ2-5): KAGVTQTPRYLIKTRGQQVTLSCSPISGHRSVSWYQQTPGQGLQFLFEYFSETQRNKGNFPGRFSGRQFSNSRSEMNVSTLELGDSALYLCASSLAPGETQYFGPGTRLLVL.

The V call is TRBV18, the J call TRBJ1-1; D is perhaps TRBD1 (6 bases). Trimming shortened V by 0 bases and J by 3 bases, and 11 bases separated the two germline ends. Germline CDR1 and CDR2: KGHSH and LQKENI. The CDR3 is made up of 15 amino acids. In nucleotides, the CDR3 is TGTGCCAGCTCACCACCCACAGGGTGGGACACTGAAGCTTTCTTT. As protein: CASSPPTGWDTEAFF.

This rearrangement joins TRBV6-6 to TRBJ2-7; 11 nucleotides line up with TRBD1. V dropped 2 bases and J dropped 1; count of bases not matched to a gene: 4. The CDR3 runs 16 residues. In germline, CDR1 is MNHNY, CDR2 SVGAGI (reference sequence). CDR3 DNA sequence: TGTGCCAGCAGTTACGATGGGACAGGGGGTTCCTACGAGCAGTACTTC. Protein product: CASSYDGTGGSYEQYF.

V usage is TRBV15 and J usage is TRBJ2-7, with a tentative D call TRBD2 (5 bases). V lost 0 bases and J lost 1, with 7 bases in between. Germline V lookup: CDR1 LNHNV, CDR2 YYDKDF (reference sequence). The CDR3 totals 14 residues. The CDR3 bases are TGTGCCACCAGCAGAGATACTAGTTCCTACGAGCAGTACTTC. Translating it yields CATSRDTSSYEQYF.

This rearrangement joins TRBV5-4 to TRBJ2-1, with TRBD2 as a possible D gene (6 bases). The germline V and J ends were trimmed by 4 bases and 5 bases, with 16 bases remaining between them. CDR1 and CDR2 (germline): SGHNT, YYREEE (reference sequence). This CDR3 region has 15 residues. This CDR3 reads CASSPRGTLNNEQFF. The DNA for the CDR3 is TGTGCCAGCAGCCCGCGGGGTACCCTTAACAATGAGCAGTTCTTC.

The J gene is TRBJ2-2, the V gene TRBV4-2, with a tentative D call TRBD2 (6 bases). Germline V gene sequence: CDR1 LGHNA, CDR2 YNFKEQ. The length of the CDR3 is 16 residues. Deletions cut 1 base from V and 6 bases from J, with 15 bases between. Here the CDR3 DNA reads TGTGCCAGCAGCCAAGGGGAGGTGGGAGTCGCCGGGGAGCTGTTTTTT. Translation gives CASSQGEVGVAGELFF.

This sequence joins TRBV11-2 and TRBJ2-7; 7 bases align to TRBD2. The germline CDR1 and CDR2 sequences are SGHAT and FQNNGV. CDR3 length: 15 amino acids. Losses at the gene ends were 5 bases for V and 3 bases for J; bases not matched to a gene: 10. CDR3 loop: CASSLGAGTIYEQYF. The CDR3, as DNA: TGTGCCAGCAGCCTAGGAGCGGGGACCATCTACGAGCAGTACTTC.

This chain connects TRBV7-8 to TRBJ1-2, with 7 nucleotides matching TRBD1. This CDR3 comprises 13 residues. V lost 5 bases, J lost 5 bases, and 5 bases stayed unmatched. The V gene's germline CDR1 is SGHVS and CDR2 FQNEAQ. CDR3 residues: CASSPGQTYGYTF. The CDR3 bases are TGTGCCAGCAGCCCGGGACAGACTTATGGCTACACCTTC.

The J gene is TRBJ2-1, the V gene TRBV4-1, with D possibly TRBD2 on 6 matching bases. CDR3 length: 16 amino acids. Trimming removed 0 bases from V and 2 bases from J, with 11 bases in between. Germline V gene sequence: CDR1 MGHRA, CDR2 YSYEKL. The CDR3 is CASSQDPRETYNEQFF. CDR3 DNA sequence: TGCGCCAGCAGCCAAGACCCCCGGGAGACCTACAATGAGCAGTTCTTC.

J is TRBJ1-1 and V is TRBV11-2; possible D gene TRBD1, 6 bases. CDR1 is SGHAT, CDR2 FQNNGV, per germline. The CDR3 extends over 12 amino acids. The germline V and J ends were trimmed by 2 bases and 8 bases, with 9 bases remaining between them. The CDR3 reads CASSLRGIEAFF. Written as DNA, the CDR3 is TGTGCCAGCAGCTTAAGGGGGATAGAAGCTTTCTTT.

The chain combines TRBV7-9 with TRBJ1-1; 7 positions match TRBD1. V lost 5 bases, J lost 0 bases, and 6 bases stayed unmatched. This CDR3 has 15 amino acids. CDR1 and CDR2 from the germline V gene are SEHNR and FQNEAQ (reference sequence). The CDR3 region has the DNA TGTGCCAGCAGCCTCGTAGGGGGCATGAACACTGAAGCTTTCTTT. The encoded protein is CASSLVGGMNTEAFF. Full variable domain (remainder filled in from reference TRBV7-9 and TRBJ1-1): DTGVSQNPRHKITKRGQNVTFRCDPISEHNRLYWYRQTLGQGPEFLTYFQNEAQLEKSRLLSDRFSAERPKGSFSTLEIQRTEQGDSAMYLCASSLVGGMNTEAFFGQGTRLTVV.

The chain uses TRBV9 and TRBJ2-1; TRBD1 matches 9 bases. Per the germline V gene, CDR1 is SGDLS and CDR2 is YYNGEE. The CDR3 extends over 15 amino acids. With V trimmed by 0 bases and J by 5 bases, 3 bases remained unmatched. The CDR3 reads CASSVEGQGHNEQFF. The DNA for the CDR3 is TGTGCCAGCAGCGTAGAGGGACAGGGACACAATGAGCAGTTCTTC.

V is TRBV7-2 and J is TRBJ2-5; TRBD1 aligns across 10 bases. The length of the CDR3 is 15 residues. Germline values: CDR1 SGHTA, CDR2 FQGNSA. V shed 5 bases and J 3 bases; nucleotides not matched to a gene: 6. CDR3 sequence (DNA): TGTGCCAGCAGCCAGTCCGGGACAGGGGAAGAGACCCAGTACTTC. The encoded protein is CASSQSGTGEETQYF.

The CDR3 region is CASSPERGIENIQYF. CDR3 nucleotides: TGTGCCAGCAGCCCCGAGCGGGGGATCGAAAACATTCAGTACTTC. This chain connects TRBV7-2 to TRBJ2-4, with 8 bases lining up with TRBD2. This CDR3 has 15 residues. V lost 5 bases, J lost 5 bases, and 8 bases stayed unmatched. The V gene's germline CDR1 is SGHTA and CDR2 FQGNSA.

This rearrangement joins TRBV6-1 to TRBJ2-7; a weak D match, TRBD2 (5 bases). In germline, CDR1 is MNHNS, CDR2 SASEGT. Trimming took off 0 bases at V and 7 bases at J, with 13 bases between the two ends. The CDR3 extends over 14 amino acids. The CDR3 DNA reads as TGTGCCAGCAGTGAAGCGCCCTATAGAGGGGAGCAGTACTTC. Translated: CASSEAPYRGEQYF.

The V call is TRBV18, the J call TRBJ1-1; tentative D call: TRBD1 (5 bases). In germline, CDR1 is KGHSH, CDR2 LQKENI. V was cut by 4 bases and J by 5 bases, with 20 bases left in between. This CDR3 has 16 amino acids. The CDR3 sequence: CASSREQEGVGTEAFF. The CDR3 DNA follows: TGTGCCAGCTCACGCGAACAGGAAGGGGTAGGGACTGAAGCTTTCTTT.

The chain uses TRBV6-6 and TRBJ1-2; 7 bases agree with TRBD1. With 2 bases clipped from V and 0 bases from J, the junction kept 6 bases outside the gene matches. Germline CDR1 MNHNY, CDR2 SVGAGI (reference sequence). The length of the CDR3 is 16 residues. The CDR3 loop reads CASSYGTVRANYGYTF. In DNA, the CDR3 is TGTGCCAGCAGTTACGGGACAGTCAGAGCTAACTATGGCTACACCTTC.

The V and J genes are TRBV5-6 and TRBJ1-2; 7 bases fit TRBD1. This CDR3 has 14 residues. Germline V gives CDR1 SGHDT, CDR2 YYEEEE. J gave up 8 bases and V 0 bases, and 7 bases lay outside the gene matches. The CDR3 DNA is TGTGCCAGCAGCTTGGAACAGGGGCTTGGGGGCTACACCTTC. It codes for CASSLEQGLGGYTF.

The chain links TRBV28 to TRBJ1-2; D possibly corresponds to TRBD1 (5 bases). CDR1 and CDR2 (germline): MDHEN, SYDVKM. V was trimmed by 6 bases and J by 8 bases, leaving 13 bases between them. The length of the CDR3 is 12 residues. In DNA form, the CDR3 reads TGTGCCAGCAGGTATACAGGCTACGGCTACACCTTC. Translated, it gives CASRYTGYGYTF.

The rearrangement joins TRBV5-8 to TRBJ1-1, with D possibly TRBD1 on 6 matching bases. V lost 4 bases to trimming and J lost 3 bases, with 16 bases between them. Germline lookup yields CDR1 SGHTS and CDR2 YDEGEE. The CDR3 sequence is 15 residues long. The CDR3 region is CASSQIGQGYTEAFF. DNA for the CDR3: TGTGCCAGCAGCCAGATCGGGCAGGGGTACACTGAAGCTTTCTTT. The full variable domain, rest sourced from reference TRBV5-8 and TRBJ1-1, is EAGVTQSPTHLIKTRGQQATLRCSPISGHTSVYWYQQALGLGLQFLLWYDEGEERNRGNFPPRFSGRQFPNYSSELNVNALELEDSALYLCASSQIGQGYTEAFFGQGTRLTVV.

The chain couples TRBV6-5 to TRBJ1-2; 7 nucleotides line up with TRBD1. Germline CDR1 MNHEY, CDR2 SVGAGI. The CDR3 has 14 residues. V shed 5 bases, J shed 0 bases, and the junction held 3 bases outside the gene matches. CDR3 DNA: TGTGCCAGCAGTAAGGGGACAGCTAACTATGGCTACACCTTC. As protein: CASSKGTANYGYTF.

The chain has TRBV7-6 and TRBJ1-1, with TRBD1 identical over 7 bases. The germline CDR1 and CDR2 sequences are SGHVS and FNYEAQ. The ends lost 5 bases at V and 5 bases at J; junction bases unmatched: 17. The CDR3 runs 17 residues. DNA of the CDR3: TGTGCCAGCAGCGGGGGGACAGAAACCCGAGTAAAGACTGAAGCTTTCTTT. Translated: CASSGGTETRVKTEAFF.

V gene TRBV14 combines with J gene TRBJ2-7, with D unresolved. The CDR3 has 13 amino acids. Trimming shortened V by 3 bases and J by 0 bases, and 6 bases separated the two germline ends. CDR1 is SGHDN, CDR2 FVKESK, per germline. CDR3 residues: CASSQHSSYEQYF. The CDR3 region has the DNA TGTGCCAGCAGCCAGCACAGCTCCTACGAGCAGTACTTC.

The chain links TRBV29-1 to TRBJ2-3; the match to TRBD2 covers 7 bases. The CDR3 has 14 residues. Germline CDR1 reads SQVTM; CDR2 reads ANQGSEA. Trimming at V came to 6 bases and at J to 4 bases, leaving 10 bases not matched to a gene. CDR3 residues: CSVSTGTTSDTQYF. The DNA of the CDR3 is TGCAGCGTGAGCACCGGGACTACCTCAGATACGCAGTATTTT.

The chain recombines TRBV5-1 with TRBJ2-7; 8 nucleotides line up with TRBD1. Germline V gene data show CDR1 as SGHRS and CDR2 as YFSETQ. This CDR3 contains 16 residues. V was clipped by 4 bases and J by 0 bases; unmatched bases: 9. CDR3 amino acids: CASSLLRQGSSYEQYF. The CDR3 DNA follows: TGCGCCAGCAGCCTCCTCCGACAGGGGAGCTCCTACGAGCAGTACTTC.